This T cell receptor beta chain was observed in a study of cytomegalovirus exposure and HLA in healthy donors. General study points: Reportedly, HLA-A and HLA-B alleles of most subjects were accurately predicted from TCR beta.

The PCR ran on 60 Vbeta and 13 Jbeta primers. Repertoires were generated with immunoSEQ multiplex PCR, while TCRdb's copy carries only in-frame clones and drops some. The table records about 65,000 clones, 62% of them present only once. This clone was detected a few times. The antigen is not known. V was pared by 2 bases and J by 1 base, with 8 bases between. This CDR3 has 14 residues. In germline, CDR1 is MNHNS, CDR2 SASEGT. The sequenced sample consisted of PBMCs. The TCR originated in a man aged 25 to 40 in good health and CMV-seronegative. The genes are TRBV6-1 and TRBJ1-2; D gene ambiguous. The CDR3: CASSELRSNYGYTF. As DNA, the CDR3 is TGTGCCAGCAGTGAACTTCGGAGTAACTATGGCTACACCTTC.